Ten or more counts support the clone carrying this T cell receptor (beta chain). This record comes from a study of T cells after yellow fever vaccination. In germline, CDR1 is LGHDT, CDR2 YNNKEL (reference sequence). V was shortened by 5 bases and J by 4 bases, with 15 bases between the two germline ends. The CDR3 covers 14 residues. From the 5' RACE reads, TCRdb called clonotypes with MiXCR, one entry per CDR3 protein. The sample has 160,000 or so distinct CDR3 sequences, almost 7% seen once; the top ten hold roughly 2.5%. J is TRBJ2-7 and V is TRBV3-1; D may be TRBD1 or TRBD2 (5 bases each). The sequence derives from a man between 18 and 29 years old who received the YFV17D yellow fever vaccine. The specimen comprised CD4+ T cells sorted from PBMCs, sampled less than 6 days after the first yellow fever vaccination. Here the CDR3 reads CASSLLPGTYEQYF. In nucleotides, the CDR3 is TGTGCCAGCAGCTTATTACCCGGGACGTACGAGCAGTACTTC.